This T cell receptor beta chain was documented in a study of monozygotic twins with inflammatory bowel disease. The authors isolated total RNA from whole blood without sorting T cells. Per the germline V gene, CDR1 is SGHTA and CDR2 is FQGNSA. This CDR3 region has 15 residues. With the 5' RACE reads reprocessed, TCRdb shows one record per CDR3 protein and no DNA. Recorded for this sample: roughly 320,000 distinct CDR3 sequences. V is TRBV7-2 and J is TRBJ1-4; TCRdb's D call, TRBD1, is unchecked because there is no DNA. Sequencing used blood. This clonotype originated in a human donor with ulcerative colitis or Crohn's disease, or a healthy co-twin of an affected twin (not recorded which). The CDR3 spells CASSSHRATNEKLFF. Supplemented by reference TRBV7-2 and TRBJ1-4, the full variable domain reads GAGVSQSPSNKVTEKGKDVELRCDPISGHTALYWYRQSLGQGLEFLIYFQGNSAPDKSGLPSDRFSAERTGGSVSTLTIQRTQQEDSAVYLCASSSHRATNEKLFFGSGTQLSVL.